Detailed here is one TCR beta chain. V lost 5 bases and J lost 4; bases outside the gene matches: 16. CDR3 length equals 17 residues. Germline CDR1 reads MDHEN; CDR2 reads SYDVKM. Authors of the study amplified TCR beta CDR3 regions from RNA transcripts. In the first-round RT-PCR of the TCR CDR3, the HTBI primer set was used. TCRdb re-derived calls from the multiplex PCR reads in MiXCR, one entry per CDR3 protein. The sample records hundreds of thousands of distinct CDR3 sequences, approximately 16% being singletons. These data belong to a study of T cells in Graves' hyperthyroidism and ophthalmopathy.

This receptor was obtained from a man aged 35-49 years with Graves' hyperthyroidism. Material: blood. This chain links TRBV28 with TRBJ1-1; TRBD1 agrees at 7 bases. The CDR3 protein is CASSPALQGLATTEAFF. DNA for the CDR3: TGTGCCAGCAGTCCCGCCCTACAGGGGTTGGCGACCACTGAAGCTTTCTTT.